The source of this T cell receptor beta chain is a study of control samples from healthy donors and cancer patients. Data came from immunoSEQ multiplex PCR; TCRdb stores just in-frame clones and leaves some out. In the table there are some 120,000 clones, 93% of which are singletons. V was trimmed by 6 bases and J by 1 base, leaving 9 bases between them. From germline, CDR1 is MDHEN and CDR2 SYDVKM. The CDR3 loop spans 13 amino acids. Sequencing input: blood. This chain connects TRBV28 to TRBJ1-1; D remains unclear. This TCR derives from a man aged 30-40 years in good health. The CDR3 nucleotides read TGTGCCAGCAGGCGCGGTTGGAACACTGAAGCTTTCTTT. Translated: CASRRGWNTEAFF.